A single sample is the source of the 10 T cell receptor beta chains below, sequenced in a study of PD-1 blockade in classical Hodgkin lymphoma. Relapses following autologous stem cell transplantation were seen in all patients, with brentuximab vedotin exposure varying. Libraries were prepared by immunoSEQ multiplex PCR; TCRdb keeps only in-frame clonotypes and omits some of them. This sample has 150,000 or so clones, with less than 80% found just once. This material consisted of peripheral blood mononuclear cells (PBMCs), taken before the second cycle of nivolumab. The receptors come from a human donor with classical Hodgkin lymphoma.

The V call is TRBV28, the J call TRBJ2-7; TRBD1 agrees at 7 bases. The CDR3 contains 18 residues. J gave up 7 bases and V 5 bases, and 23 bases lay outside the gene matches. CDR1 MDHEN and CDR2 SYDVKM come from the germline V gene. Here the CDR3 reads CASSPPALTGLIPREQYF. For the CDR3, the DNA is TGTGCCAGCAGTCCCCCGGCCCTGACAGGGTTGATCCCGCGGGAGCAGTACTTC. The entire variable domain, with the rest obtained from reference TRBV28 and TRBJ2-7, is as follows: DVKVTQSSRYLVKRTGEKVFLECVQDMDHENMFWYRQDPGLGLRLIYFSYDVKMKEKGDIPEGYSVSREKKERFSLILESASTNQTSMYLCASSPPALTGLIPREQYFGPGTRLTVT.

The gene calls are TRBV19 and TRBJ2-7; D gene ambiguous. The CDR3 runs to 15 residues. Trimming stripped 1 base from V and 0 bases from J, with 10 bases between. The V gene's germline CDR1 is LNHDA and CDR2 SQIVND (reference sequence). CDR3 nucleotides: TGTGCCAGTAGTATAGCTGCCAGTTCCTCCTACGAGCAGTACTTC. This translates into CASSIAASSSYEQYF. Supplemented by reference TRBV19 and TRBJ2-7, the full variable domain reads DGGITQSPKYLFRKEGQNVTLSCEQNLNHDAMYWYRQDPGQGLRLIYYSQIVNDFQKGDIAEGYSVSREKKESFPLTVTSAQKNPTAFYLCASSIAASSSYEQYFGPGTRLTVT.

The rearrangement uses TRBV2 and TRBJ2-5; the D is unclear. CDR3 length: 12 residues. V lost 1 base and J lost 0, with 0 bases in between. Germline V gives CDR1 SNHLY, CDR2 FYNNEI. CDR3 nucleotide sequence: TGTGCCAGCAGTGAAGACCAAGAGACCCAGTACTTC. This gives the protein CASSEDQETQYF.

V and J are TRBV9 and TRBJ1-1; the match to TRBD1 covers 10 bases. CDR3 length equals 17 residues. With 3 bases clipped from V and 0 bases from J, the junction kept 8 bases outside the gene matches. Looked up from germline, CDR1 is SGDLS and CDR2 is YYNGEE. The CDR3 reads CASSEDTGTGVNTEAFF. The CDR3 DNA sequence: TGTGCCAGCAGCGAAGACACCGGGACAGGGGTGAACACTGAAGCTTTCTTT.

The gene calls are TRBV6-5 and TRBJ1-5, with unresolved D. The CDR3 length is 14 residues. CDR1 and CDR2 (germline): MNHEY, SVGAGI. V was shortened by 3 bases and J by 0 bases, with 6 bases between the two germline ends. The CDR3 loop is CASSYSGSNQPQHF. The CDR3 DNA reads as TGTGCCAGCAGTTATTCGGGTAGCAATCAGCCCCAGCATTTT.

The J gene is TRBJ1-2, the V gene TRBV19; weak D call: TRBD1 (6 bases). CDR3 size: 13 residues. Germline CDR1 reads LNHDA; CDR2 reads SQIVND (reference sequence). Trimming removed 6 bases at V and 5 bases at J, with 13 bases between. CDR3 in DNA: TGTGCCAGTAGATTACAGGGTGATTATGGCTACACCTTC. Translating gives CASRLQGDYGYTF. The whole variable domain, filled in from reference TRBV19 and TRBJ1-2, reads DGGITQSPKYLFRKEGQNVTLSCEQNLNHDAMYWYRQDPGQGLRLIYYSQIVNDFQKGDIAEGYSVSREKKESFPLTVTSAQKNPTAFYLCASRLQGDYGYTFGSGTRLTVV.

This clone was picked up a small number of times. J is TRBJ1-2 and V is TRBV2; D perhaps matches TRBD1 (5 bases). Trimming shortened V by 6 bases and J by 5 bases, and 13 bases separated the two germline ends. CDR1 is SNHLY, CDR2 FYNNEI, per germline. The CDR3 runs 13 residues. The CDR3 here is CASRTGPLYGYTF. CDR3 nucleotide sequence: TGTGCCAGCAGGACGGGACCCTTGTATGGCTACACCTTC.

The chain couples TRBV30 to TRBJ2-3, with a weak D call TRBD1 (5 bases). The ends were cut back, 6 bases at V and 0 bases at J, with 13 bases in the middle. The CDR3 has 14 residues. Germline-derived CDR1 and CDR2 are GTSNPN and SVGIG (reference sequence). Written as DNA, the CDR3 is TGTGCCTGTAGGGGTCTACAGAGCACAGATACGCAGTATTTT. Its protein is CACRGLQSTDTQYF.

CDR3 protein: CASSTDPNEKLFF. The CDR3 nucleotides are TGTGCCAGCAGCACGGACCCTAATGAAAAACTGTTTTTT. The V gene is TRBV4-2, the J gene TRBJ1-4; no reliable D call. The CDR3 is 13 amino acids. CDR1 is LGHNA and CDR2 is YNFKEQ in the germline V gene. Deletions cut 5 bases from V and 3 bases from J, with 7 bases between.

This clone showed up just a few times. This same CDR3 is encoded by further DNA sequences in the sample. V and J are TRBV18 and TRBJ1-1, with no clear D. Germline V gives CDR1 KGHSH, CDR2 LQKENI. This CDR3 is 13 amino acids long. The germline V and J ends were trimmed by 2 bases and 0 bases, with 4 bases remaining between them. Here the CDR3 DNA reads TGTGCCAGCTCACCAGATCTGAACACTGAAGCTTTCTTT. Translation: CASSPDLNTEAFF. Looking up the rest from reference TRBV18 and TRBJ1-1 gives the full variable domain: NAGVMQNPRHLVRRRGQEARLRCSPMKGHSHVYWYRQLPEEGLKFMVYLQKENIIDESGMPKERFSAEFPKEGPSILRIQQVVRGDSAAYFCASSPDLNTEAFFGQGTRLTVV.